Listed here are 9 T cell receptor beta chains from one sample, sequenced in a study of long-term antiretroviral therapy in people with HIV. Sequencing used immunoSEQ v3.0 at survey level. TCRdb's copy holds only in-frame clones and misses some; the assay was immunoSEQ multiplex PCR. Here the sample spans over 30,000 clones, roughly four fifths being singletons. This specimen consisted of unsorted PBMCs, obtained 1 year after starting antiretroviral therapy. These receptors were obtained from a man aged 18 to 29 with HIV.

The chain joins TRBV19 to TRBJ2-5; maybe TRBD2 (7 bases). Trimming removed 7 bases at V and 2 bases at J, with 14 bases between. Germline values: CDR1 LNHDA, CDR2 SQIVND (reference sequence). This CDR3 has 14 residues. CDR3 bases: TGTGCCAGTAACCTAAAGGGGGGGCAAGAGACCCAGTACTTC. Its protein product is CASNLKGGQETQYF.

V and J are TRBV7-6 and TRBJ1-1; tentatively, D is TRBD1 (5 bases). Germline CDR1 reads SGHVS; CDR2 reads FNYEAQ. The CDR3 runs 15 residues. Trimming removed 5 bases from V and 0 bases from J, with 13 bases in between. The CDR3 protein is CASSARREMNTEAFF. The CDR3 DNA reads TGTGCCAGCAGCGCACGCAGGGAGATGAACACTGAAGCTTTCTTT. Variable domain in full (rest from reference TRBV7-6 and TRBJ1-1): GAGVSQSPRYKVTKRGQDVALRCDPISGHVSLYWYRQALGQGPEFLTYFNYEAQQDKSGLPNDRFSAERPEGSISTLTIQRTEQRDSAMYRCASSARREMNTEAFFGQGTRLTVV.

A few counts support this clone. The V call is TRBV7-8, the J call TRBJ1-2; no reliable D call. Germline loops: CDR1 SGHVS, CDR2 FQNEAQ. The CDR3 extends over 15 amino acids. Trimming took 5 bases from V and 5 from J, leaving 18 bases between them. CDR3 loop: CASSRSRSSLYGYTF. The CDR3 DNA sequence: TGTGCCAGCAGCCGTTCCCGGAGTTCTCTATATGGCTACACCTTC.

This clone turned up a few times. The chain has TRBV28 and TRBJ1-2; 9 bases fit TRBD1. The CDR3 is 18 residues long. V dropped 7 bases and J dropped 10; count of bases not matched to a gene: 25. Per germline, CDR1 MDHEN and CDR2 SYDVKM. DNA of the CDR3: TGTGCCAGCATTGGACTACTACCGGGACAGGGTCAACGGAGGGACTACACCTTC. Translation: CASIGLLPGQGQRRDYTF.

This sequence joins TRBV6-1 and TRBJ1-2; no reliable D call. CDR1 is MNHNS, CDR2 SASEGT, per germline. This CDR3 has 14 amino acids. V dropped 2 bases and J dropped 2 bases, with 9 bases sitting between them. The CDR3 DNA follows: TGTGCCAGCAGTGAATTCGTGGAAAACTATGGCTACACCTTC. It encodes CASSEFVENYGYTF.

This clone was picked up a small number of times. The V and J genes are TRBV5-1 and TRBJ2-7; possible D gene TRBD1, 6 bases. V lost 2 bases and J 2 bases, leaving 8 bases between the germline ends. Germline lookup yields CDR1 SGHRS and CDR2 YFSETQ. This CDR3 comprises 13 residues. CDR3 region: CASSFGQTYEQYF. In DNA, the CDR3 is TGCGCCAGCAGCTTCGGACAGACCTACGAGCAGTACTTC.

The chain has TRBV9 and TRBJ2-7; perhaps TRBD1 as D (5 bases). The V gene's germline CDR1 is SGDLS and CDR2 YYNGEE. The ends were cut back, 0 bases at V and 3 bases at J, with 13 bases in the middle. CDR3 size: 15 residues. CDR3 DNA sequence: TGTGCCAGCAGCGTAGAGCAGGGCACCAACTACGAGCAGTACTTC. Its translation: CASSVEQGTNYEQYF.

This chain joins TRBV15 and TRBJ1-2, with 8 bases lining up with TRBD1. The CDR3 runs 14 residues. Per the germline V gene, CDR1 is LNHNV and CDR2 is YYDKDF (reference sequence). Trimming at V came to 6 bases and at J to 3 bases, leaving 6 bases not matched to a gene. The CDR3 loop reads CATSSAGGDYGYTF. CDR3 in DNA: TGTGCCACCAGTTCGGCAGGGGGCGACTATGGCTACACCTTC.

This clone was seen just once. This chain uses TRBV5-5 with TRBJ2-7, with TRBD1 as a possible D gene (6 bases). CDR1 SGHKS and CDR2 YYEKEE come from the germline V gene (reference sequence). This CDR3 comprises 15 residues. V lost 0 bases, J lost 1 base, and 11 bases lay in between. CDR3 sequence (DNA): TGTGCCAGCAGCTTGGGAGGGGGTCGGTCCTACGAGCAGTACTTC. The encoded protein is CASSLGGGRSYEQYF.